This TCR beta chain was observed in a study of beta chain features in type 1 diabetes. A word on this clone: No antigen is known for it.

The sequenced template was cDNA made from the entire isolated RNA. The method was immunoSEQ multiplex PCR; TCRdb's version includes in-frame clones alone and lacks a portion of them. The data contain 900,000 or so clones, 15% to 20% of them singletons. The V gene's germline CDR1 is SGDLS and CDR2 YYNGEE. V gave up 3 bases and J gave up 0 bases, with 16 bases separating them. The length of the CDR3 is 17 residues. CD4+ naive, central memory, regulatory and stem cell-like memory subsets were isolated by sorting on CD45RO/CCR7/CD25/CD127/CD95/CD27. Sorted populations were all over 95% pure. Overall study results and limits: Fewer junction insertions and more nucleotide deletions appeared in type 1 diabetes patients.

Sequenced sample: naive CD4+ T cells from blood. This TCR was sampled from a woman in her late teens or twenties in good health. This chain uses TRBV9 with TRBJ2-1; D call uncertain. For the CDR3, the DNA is TGTGCCAGCAGCGGACGTGGTGGTAGTGTCTCCTACAATGAGCAGTTCTTC. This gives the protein CASSGRGGSVSYNEQFF.